Listed here are 23 T cell receptor beta chains from one sample, sequenced in a study of T-cell reconstitution after alpha-beta-depleted transplantation in children (dated by TCRdb to 2016 to 2017). The library was prepared using PCR. Sequencing was performed on an Illumina HiSeq 2500. Molecular barcoding was employed in the preparation of TCR libraries, with unique molecular identifiers being used to normalize TCRbeta repertoire quantification. TCRdb itself trimmed the public reads at Q25 with fastp, ran MiXCR and retained productive beta chains. Entries that share a CDR3 protein sequence are merged under the most common genes and DNA. The sample profile shows hundreds of thousands of distinct CDR3 sequences; around 16% of them were found once. Less than 4% of the sample goes to the ten largest clones. The specimen comprised PBMCs from the stem cell graft donor, sampled from the stem cell graft. The receptors were gathered from a human donor who donated a stem cell graft to a child with acute lymphoblastic leukemia.

This chain connects TRBV4-1 to TRBJ1-1; no clear D gene. V was trimmed by 0 bases and J by 7 bases, leaving 9 bases between them. The CDR3 is 13 amino acids. The germline V gene has CDR1 MGHRA and CDR2 YSYEKL. CDR3 DNA: TGCGCCAGCAGCCAAGACCCGGGAGGTGAAGCTTTCTTT. Translated, it gives CASSQDPGGEAFF.

Concerning this clonotype: A read error may account for a junction end that differs from germline. The chain combines TRBV13 with TRBJ2-7; D tentatively reads TRBD1 or TRBD2 (5 bases each). CDR3 length: 13 amino acids. Germline CDR1 is PRHDT and CDR2 is FYEKMQ (reference sequence). CDR3 protein: CASSEMGPTSLEF. CDR3 sequence (DNA): TGTGCCAGCAGCGAGATGGGACCGACCTCTCTGGAGTTC.

The gene calls are TRBV7-9 and TRBJ1-4; a weak D match, TRBD1 (5 bases). The CDR3 extends over 13 amino acids. V was pared by 5 bases and J by 5 bases, with 9 bases between. From germline, CDR1 is SEHNR and CDR2 FQNEAQ (reference sequence). For the CDR3, the DNA is TGTGCCAGCAGCGCCGGGGGGAATGAAAAACTGTTTTTT. Translation: CASSAGGNEKLFF.

This clonotype was seen a handful of times. J is TRBJ1-1 and V is TRBV20-1; 8 positions match TRBD1. Germline CDR1 and CDR2: DFQATT and SNEGSKA (reference sequence). The CDR3 sequence is 15 residues long. The V segment lost 4 bases and the J segment 5 bases; nucleotides outside the gene matches: 12. DNA of the CDR3: TGCAGTGCTAACTCCCAGGGGGCCGTAGTGACTGAAGCTTTCTTT. This codes for CSANSQGAVVTEAFF.

The chain couples TRBV5-1 to TRBJ1-2; D remains ambiguous. Trimming removed 2 bases from V and 6 bases from J, with 11 bases in between. This CDR3 is built from 13 residues. Germline CDR1 is SGHRS and CDR2 is YFSETQ. The CDR3 sequence is CASSLSTGNGYTF. The CDR3 nucleotides read TGCGCCAGCAGCTTATCGACCGGCAATGGCTACACCTTC.

The chain joins TRBV4-1 to TRBJ1-6; possibly TRBD1 for D (5 bases). CDR3 size: 13 residues. Germline V gene lookup returns CDR1 MGHRA and CDR2 YSYEKL. V gave up 2 bases and J gave up 14 bases, with 13 bases separating them. The CDR3 sequence: CASSQPGRSSLHF. For the CDR3, the DNA is TGCGCCAGCAGCCAACCGGGACGGTCATCCCTCCACTTT.

This clonotype has more than one count but fewer than ten. The chain employs TRBV20-1 and TRBJ2-3, with D possibly being TRBD1 (5 bases). The CDR3 sequence is 14 residues long. Germline V lookup: CDR1 DFQATT, CDR2 SNEGSKA (reference sequence). V was shortened by 4 bases and J by 2 bases, with 13 bases between the two germline ends. The CDR3 spells CSAIPETVTDTQYF. The CDR3 nucleotides are TGCAGTGCTATTCCAGAGACAGTCACAGATACGCAGTATTTT.

This clonotype was detected ten times or more. V is TRBV4-1 and J is TRBJ2-3; 12 nucleotides match TRBD2. Trimming removed 0 bases from V and 5 bases from J; junction bases left unmatched: 6. This CDR3 has 17 residues. Germline values: CDR1 MGHRA, CDR2 YSYEKL. CDR3 DNA: TGCGCCAGCAGCCAAGACCCTAGCGGGAGGGCCCAAGATACGCAGTATTTT. It specifies CASSQDPSGRAQDTQYF.

This clonotype was counted ten times or more. V and J are TRBV12-3 or TRBV12-4 and TRBJ2-7, with D perhaps TRBD2 (6 bases). V was trimmed by 4 bases and J by 0 bases, leaving 13 bases between them. CDR3 length: 15 residues. Here the CDR3 reads CASSSGTGSSYEQYF. The CDR3 DNA sequence: TGTGCCAGCAGTTCGGGGACTGGGAGCTCCTACGAGCAGTACTTC.

This sequence joins TRBV5-1 and TRBJ2-3; 13 positions agree with TRBD2. Germline CDR1 is SGHRS and CDR2 is YFSETQ. The length of the CDR3 is 18 residues. V lost 2 bases and J lost 2; bases outside the gene matches: 8. The CDR3 region is CASSFFPGTSGNTDTQYF. The CDR3 DNA is TGCGCCAGCAGCTTCTTCCCTGGGACTAGCGGGAACACAGATACGCAGTATTTT.

This clonotype was picked up a small number of times. J is TRBJ2-1 and V is TRBV7-9; 7 nucleotides agree with TRBD1. Unmatched junction bases numbered 8, after V lost 3 bases and J lost 6 bases. Looked up from germline, CDR1 is SEHNR and CDR2 is FQNEAQ (reference sequence). The CDR3 extends over 15 amino acids. The CDR3 reads CASSFLLGQSNEQFF. The CDR3 DNA follows: TGTGCCAGCAGCTTCCTGTTGGGACAGTCCAATGAGCAGTTCTTC.

The rearrangement uses TRBV4-1 and TRBJ2-3; TRBD2 is a possible D gene (6 bases). CDR1 is MGHRA, CDR2 YSYEKL, per germline. The length of the CDR3 is 15 residues. Trimming pared 1 base from V and 1 base from J, leaving 9 bases between. The DNA for the CDR3 is TGCGCCAGCAGCCAAGCATGGGGGGGCACAGATACGCAGTATTTT. Translation: CASSQAWGGTDTQYF.

This clonotype was recorded a few times. The CDR3, as DNA: TGTGCCAGCAGTTTAATCCGTCGGGGGGATAATTCACCCCTCCACTTT. Translation gives CASSLIRRGDNSPLHF. The chain combines TRBV27 with TRBJ1-6; a weak D match, TRBD1 (5 bases). The V end was cut by 2 bases, the J end by 5 bases, with 13 bases between. Germline values: CDR1 MNHEY, CDR2 SMNVEV (reference sequence). This CDR3 spans 16 amino acids.

The chain carries TRBV5-1 and TRBJ2-3, with D uncertain. Germline CDR1 reads SGHRS; CDR2 reads YFSETQ. The ends were cut back, 1 base at V and 6 bases at J, with 9 bases in the middle. The CDR3 is made up of 13 amino acids. The CDR3 loop is CASSLLGSDTQYF. As DNA, the CDR3 is TGCGCCAGCAGCTTGTTGGGTAGCGATACGCAGTATTTT.

This chain joins TRBV12-3 or TRBV12-4 and TRBJ1-4; TRBD1 is a possible D gene (6 bases). The CDR3 covers 15 residues. The germline V and J ends were trimmed by 4 bases and 5 bases, with 14 bases remaining between them. CDR3 amino acids: CASSSLTGQNEKLFF. CDR3 sequence (DNA): TGTGCCAGCAGTTCCCTGACAGGACAGAATGAAAAACTGTTTTTT.

This clonotype was picked up a small number of times. The chain joins TRBV27 to TRBJ1-1, with a weak D call TRBD1 (6 bases). Trimming removed 7 bases from V and 1 base from J, with 13 bases in between. The germline CDR1 and CDR2 sequences are MNHEY and SMNVEV (reference sequence). The CDR3 spans 14 residues. The CDR3 DNA reads as TGTGCCAGCAAACTAGGGGGAGGGAACACTGAAGCTTTCTTT. This gives the protein CASKLGGGNTEAFF.

In its sample, this clonotype was seen a few times. The V gene is TRBV30, the J gene TRBJ1-1; tentatively, D is TRBD1 (5 bases). The CDR3 is made up of 13 amino acids. The germline CDR1 and CDR2 sequences are GTSNPN and SVGIG (reference sequence). V lost 8 bases, J lost 1 base, and 14 bases lay in between. CDR3 sequence: CAADKRGNTEAFF. The DNA of the CDR3 is TGTGCCGCCGACAAAAGGGGGAACACTGAAGCTTTCTTT.

This clonotype turned up a few times. The chain is built from TRBV20-1 and TRBJ2-5; 11 bases fit TRBD1. The CDR3 length is 16 residues. Germline V gene sequence: CDR1 DFQATT, CDR2 SNEGSKA (reference sequence). V trimming: 5 bases; J trimming: 5 bases; junction bases outside the gene matches: 13. CDR3 nucleotide sequence: TGCAGTGCTGCATTTCACGGACAGGGGGCGGTTGAGACCCAGTACTTC. It translates to CSAAFHGQGAVETQYF.

Ten or more counts support this clonotype. CDR3 in DNA: TGTGCCAGCAGCAGGAGCTCCTACAATGAGCAGTTCTTC. Encoded protein: CASSRSSYNEQFF. The chain employs TRBV7-9 and TRBJ2-1; no clear D. The CDR3 sequence is 13 residues long. Between the trimmed V and J ends, which lost 5 bases and 0 bases, there was a span of 5 bases. CDR1 is SEHNR, CDR2 FQNEAQ, per germline (reference sequence).

This clonotype was counted at least ten times. V usage is TRBV6-1 and J usage is TRBJ1-5; D call uncertain. V was clipped by 6 bases and J by 2 bases, with 11 bases between them. This CDR3 is built from 14 residues. Germline assignment: CDR1 MNHNS and CDR2 SASEGT. CDR3 coding DNA: TGTGCCAGCAGCGACGGCGGGGGCAATCAGCCCCAGCATTTT. Protein product: CASSDGGGNQPQHF.

This clonotype is a singleton in its sample. The rearrangement joins TRBV6-1 to TRBJ2-2; D could derive from TRBD1 or TRBD2 (6 bases each). The germline V and J ends were trimmed by 7 bases and 2 bases, with 14 bases remaining between them. This CDR3 has 15 residues. CDR1 is MNHNS and CDR2 is SASEGT in the germline V gene. CDR3 region: CASTEPGANTGELFF. CDR3 coding DNA: TGTGCCAGCACGGAACCGGGGGCTAACACCGGGGAGCTGTTTTTT.

The gene calls are TRBV11-3 and TRBJ2-1; 11 bases agree with TRBD2. The CDR3 is 15 residues long. V gave up 2 bases and J gave up 7 bases; unmatched junction bases: 4. Per germline, CDR1 SGHNT and CDR2 YENEEA. The CDR3 region is CASSLLAGGLNEQFF. In nucleotides, the CDR3 is TGTGCCAGCAGCTTACTAGCGGGAGGTCTTAATGAGCAGTTCTTC.

This clonotype has a handful of counts. The CDR3 DNA reads TGTGCCAGCAGCATTAGCGGGAGCACCTACAATGAGCAGTTCTTC. It specifies CASSISGSTYNEQFF. This chain connects TRBV12-3 or TRBV12-4 to TRBJ2-1; 9 nucleotides align to TRBD2. This CDR3 region has 15 residues. V trimming: 6 bases; J trimming: 2 bases; junction bases outside the gene matches: 5.